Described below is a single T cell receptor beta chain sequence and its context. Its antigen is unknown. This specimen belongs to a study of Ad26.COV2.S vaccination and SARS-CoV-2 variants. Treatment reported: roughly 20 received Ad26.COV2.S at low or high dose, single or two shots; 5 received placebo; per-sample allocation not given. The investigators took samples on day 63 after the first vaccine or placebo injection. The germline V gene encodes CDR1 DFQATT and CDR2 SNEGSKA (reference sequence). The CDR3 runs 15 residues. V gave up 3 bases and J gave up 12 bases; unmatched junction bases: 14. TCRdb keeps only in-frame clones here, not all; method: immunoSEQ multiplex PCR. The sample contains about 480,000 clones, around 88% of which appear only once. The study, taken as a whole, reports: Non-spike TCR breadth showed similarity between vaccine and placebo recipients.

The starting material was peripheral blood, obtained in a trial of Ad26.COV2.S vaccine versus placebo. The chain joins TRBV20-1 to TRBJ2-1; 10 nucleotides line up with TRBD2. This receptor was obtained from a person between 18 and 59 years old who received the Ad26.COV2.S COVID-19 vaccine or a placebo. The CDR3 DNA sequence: TGCAGTGCTAGTTTTACGGTGGCTAGCGGGAGTGGGCAGTTCTTC. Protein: CSASFTVASGSGQFF.